One sample yielded the 7 T cell receptor beta chains listed below, sequenced in a study of cytomegalovirus exposure and HLA in healthy donors. The PCR employed 60 Vbeta primers together with 13 Jbeta primers. Libraries were prepared by immunoSEQ multiplex PCR; TCRdb keeps only in-frame clonotypes and omits some of them. The sample includes 150,000 to 200,000 clones, around 85% of them seen just once. Sequencing used PBMCs. These receptors all stem from a man aged 18 to 30 in good health and CMV-seronegative.

V and J are TRBV4-3 and TRBJ2-7; 8 bases fit TRBD2. Losses at the gene ends were 0 bases for V and 3 bases for J; bases not matched to a gene: 7. Germline CDR1 reads LGHNA; CDR2 reads YSLEER. The CDR3 length is 16 residues. The CDR3 spells CASSQDEGGGFYEQYF. DNA of the CDR3: TGCGCCAGCAGCCAAGATGAGGGCGGGGGGTTCTACGAGCAGTACTTC.

In this sample, this clone turned up once. CDR3 sequence reads: CASGLARRTREYEKLFF. The CDR3 DNA follows: TGTGCTAGTGGTTTGGCCCGCCGGACCCGGGAATATGAAAAACTGTTTTTT. The chain is built from TRBV12-5 and TRBJ1-4, with D uncertain. Trimming took 1 base from V and 6 from J, leaving 18 bases between them. There are 17 residues in the CDR3. CDR1 and CDR2 (germline): LGHNT, FRNRAP.

This clone has a single count. J is TRBJ1-3 and V is TRBV6-1; a weak D match, TRBD1 (5 bases). The V end was cut by 2 bases, the J end by 9 bases, with 11 bases between. Germline V CDR1 and CDR2: MNHNS, SASEGT. This CDR3 has 13 amino acids. The CDR3 protein is CASSEPPGPTIYF. CDR3 nucleotide sequence: TGTGCCAGCAGTGAACCCCCAGGGCCCACCATATATTTT.

The chain recombines TRBV7-6 with TRBJ2-3; D possibly corresponds to TRBD2 (6 bases). V lost 5 bases to trimming and J lost 3 bases, with 15 bases between them. The CDR3 loop spans 15 amino acids. Germline-derived CDR1 and CDR2 are SGHVS and FNYEAQ. The CDR3 is CASSQGPAGTDTQYF. The DNA for the CDR3 is TGTGCCAGCAGCCAGGGACCCGCGGGAACAGATACGCAGTATTTT.

This chain connects TRBV19 to TRBJ2-1, with D perhaps matching TRBD1 (5 bases). The CDR3 length is 14 residues. Trimming cost V 4 bases and J 4 bases, with 11 bases left between them. Germline lookup yields CDR1 LNHDA and CDR2 SQIVND (reference sequence). In DNA form, the CDR3 reads TGTGCCAGTAGTACTCGGACATCGTACAATGAGCAGTTCTTC. Its protein product is CASSTRTSYNEQFF.

The rearrangement joins TRBV11-2 to TRBJ2-4; a weak D match, TRBD2 (6 bases). Trimming cost V 4 bases and J 7 bases, with 20 bases left between them. There are 16 residues in the CDR3. The germline V gene has CDR1 SGHAT and CDR2 FQNNGV. The CDR3 nucleotides are TGTGCCAGCAGCTCTAGTAGAGGCTATGGGAGGAACATTCAGTACTTC. Protein: CASSSSRGYGRNIQYF.

The chain employs TRBV6-1 and TRBJ2-1; 7 bases map to TRBD2. The CDR3 runs 15 residues. V trimming: 3 bases; J trimming: 1 base; junction bases outside the gene matches: 3. The germline CDR1 and CDR2 sequences are MNHNS and SASEGT. The CDR3, as DNA: TGTGCCAGCAGTGATTGGCGGGGGTCCTACAATGAGCAGTTCTTC. Translating gives CASSDWRGSYNEQFF.